The entry below gives a single T cell receptor beta chain sequence along with its context. These data belong to a study of glioma-infiltrating T cells after dendritic cell vaccination. About the study: Glioblastoma patients came from Phase I and II dendritic cell vaccination trials.

Between the trimmed V and J ends, which lost 0 bases and 7 bases, there was a span of 12 bases. The germline V gene encodes CDR1 LGHNA and CDR2 YSLEER. The CDR3 runs 14 residues. Generated by immunoSEQ multiplex PCR, the TCRdb table keeps only in-frame clones and is missing some. The table lists roughly 100,000 clones, 81% of them singletons, with 10% to 15% in the top ten. This TCR derives from a human donor with glioblastoma. V gene TRBV4-3 combines with J gene TRBJ1-2; D remains ambiguous. The specimen was blood, collected before dendritic cell vaccination. The CDR3 reads CASSQDNREVGYTF. CDR3 nucleotides: TGCGCCAGCAGCCAAGATAACCGGGAGGTTGGCTACACCTTC.